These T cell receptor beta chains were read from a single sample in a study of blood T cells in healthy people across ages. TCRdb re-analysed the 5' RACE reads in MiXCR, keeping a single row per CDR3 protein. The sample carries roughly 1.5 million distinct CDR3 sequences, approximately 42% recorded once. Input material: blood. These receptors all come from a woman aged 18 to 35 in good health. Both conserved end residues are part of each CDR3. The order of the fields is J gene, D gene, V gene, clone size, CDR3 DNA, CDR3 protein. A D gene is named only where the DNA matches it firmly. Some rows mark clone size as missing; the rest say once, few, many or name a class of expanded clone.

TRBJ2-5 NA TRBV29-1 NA TGCAGCGTTGAATGGCACCTCCAAGAGACCCAGTACTTC CSVEWHLQETQYF
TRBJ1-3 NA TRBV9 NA TGTGCCAGCAGCGTAGCTACGTGGGGAGCAGGCGGAAACACCATATATTTT CASSVATWGAGGNTIYF
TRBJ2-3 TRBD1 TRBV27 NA TGTGCCAGCACGCCCGGGACAGGGGCCGATACGCAGTATTTT CASTPGTGADTQYF
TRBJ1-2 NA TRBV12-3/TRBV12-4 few TGTGCCAGCAGTTTAGAGAGGGGAACTAACTATGGCTACACCTTC CASSLERGTNYGYTF
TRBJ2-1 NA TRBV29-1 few TGCAGCGCACTCCGAGGGGCTTCCACTGGAGAGCAGTTCTTC CSALRGASTGEQFF
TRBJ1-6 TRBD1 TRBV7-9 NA TGTGCCAGCAGTCTACAGGGGGAATTACCGAGGTCACCCCTCCACTTT CASSLQGELPRSPLHF
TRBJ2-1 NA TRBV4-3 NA TGCGCCGGCAGCCAACGTGAGGGCAATGAGCAGTTCTTC CAGSQREGNEQFF
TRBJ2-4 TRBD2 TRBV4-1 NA TGCGCCAGCAGCCAAATGGCTAGCGGGAGGCCCGCCGCGTACTTC CASSQMASGRPAAYF
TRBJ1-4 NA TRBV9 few TGTGCCAGCAGCGGCAGGGCCCAGGAAAAACTGTTTTTT CASSGRAQEKLFF
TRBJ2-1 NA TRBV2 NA TGTGCCAGCAGTGCCCCATCCTACAATGAGCAGTTCTTC CASSAPSYNEQFF
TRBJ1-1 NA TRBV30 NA TGTGCCTGGACCTATGGGAACACTGAAGCTTTCTTT CAWTYGNTEAFF
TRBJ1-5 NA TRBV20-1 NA TGCAGTGCTGGCCACGGGGTGAGCAATCAGCCCCAGCATTTT CSAGHGVSNQPQHF
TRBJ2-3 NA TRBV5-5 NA TGTGCCAGCAGCTTGGGTGTTTACCGCACAGATACGCAGTATTTT CASSLGVYRTDTQYF
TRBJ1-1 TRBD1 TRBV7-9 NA TGTGCCAGCAGCAGTAGGGACAGCCTTATTGAAGCTTTCTTT CASSSRDSLIEAFF
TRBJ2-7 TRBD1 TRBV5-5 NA TGTGCCAGCAGCTATAGGACAGGGGGCTTCGAGCAGTACTTC CASSYRTGGFEQYF
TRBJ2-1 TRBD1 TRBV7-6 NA TGTGCCAGCACCACAGATGGACAGGGGTTCAATGAGCAGTTCTTC CASTTDGQGFNEQFF
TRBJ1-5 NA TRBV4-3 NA TGCGCCAGCAGCCAAGATCGGATGGGGTCAGGTCAGCCCCAGCATTTT CASSQDRMGSGQPQHF
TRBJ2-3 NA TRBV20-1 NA TGCAGTGCCCCACCGGGAGTAGCTTTTAGGTATACGCAGTATTTT CSAPPGVAFRYTQYF
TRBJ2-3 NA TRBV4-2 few TGTGCCAGCAGCTCGGGGGCAGCGGGATTTACGCAGTATTTT CASSSGAAGFTQYF
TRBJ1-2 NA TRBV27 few TGTGCCAGCAGACCTACTCAGGGGCCTAAGGGCTATGGCTACACCTTC CASRPTQGPKGYGYTF
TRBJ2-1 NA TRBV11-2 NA TGTGCCAGCAGCTTATGGGGCCAGACGGGGGAGCAGTTCTTC CASSLWGQTGEQFF
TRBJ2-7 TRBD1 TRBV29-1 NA TGCAGCGGGGACAGGGGGAATACCTACGAGCAGTACTTC CSGDRGNTYEQYF
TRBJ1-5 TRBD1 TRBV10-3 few TGTGCCATCAGTGAAGGGGGCTTGAGCAATCAGCCCCAGCATTTT CAISEGGLSNQPQHF
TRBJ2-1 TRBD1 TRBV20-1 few TGCAGTGCTCGAGGGACAGGCCCCTACAATGAGCAGTTCTTC CSARGTGPYNEQFF
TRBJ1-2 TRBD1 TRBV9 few TGTGCCAGCAGCAAAGCTTGGACAGGGGGAGGTGGCTACACCTTC CASSKAWTGGGGYTF
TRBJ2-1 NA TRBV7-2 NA TGTGCCAGCAGTCGGGACCCCGTGACCAATGAGCAGTTCTTC CASSRDPVTNEQFF
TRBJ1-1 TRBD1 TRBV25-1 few TGTGCCAGCAGTGGGGACAGGGGACACACTGAAGCTTTCTTT CASSGDRGHTEAFF
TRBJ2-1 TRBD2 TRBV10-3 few TGTGCCATCCGAGGGGCACCAAATACCGGGACTAGAGTCAATGAGCAGTTCTTC CAIRGAPNTGTRVNEQFF
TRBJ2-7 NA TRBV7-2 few TGTGCCAGCAGCTTAGAGAGCTTCACCACCTACGAGCAGTACTTC CASSLESFTTYEQYF
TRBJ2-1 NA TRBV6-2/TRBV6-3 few TGTGCCAGCGTAGGGCGGGGGCGAGGCTACAATGAGCAGTTCTTC CASVGRGRGYNEQFF
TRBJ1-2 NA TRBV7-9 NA TGTGCCAGCAGCTTAGGGGGCGGAGAAGCTAACTATGGCTACACCTTC CASSLGGGEANYGYTF
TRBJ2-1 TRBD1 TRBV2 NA TGTGCCACCCTCTGGGACAGGAACTACAATGAGCAGTTCTTC CATLWDRNYNEQFF
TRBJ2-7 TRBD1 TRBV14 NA TGTGCCAGCAGCAAACGACAGGGATACTACGAGCAGTACTTC CASSKRQGYYEQYF
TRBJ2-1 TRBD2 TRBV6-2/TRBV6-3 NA TGTGCCAGCAGCGAGCGGGGGGCCCAAACGATCTACAATGAGCAGTTCTTC CASSERGAQTIYNEQFF
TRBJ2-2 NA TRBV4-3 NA TGCGCCACCCTCGACACGGTCACCGGGGAGCTGTTTTTT CATLDTVTGELFF
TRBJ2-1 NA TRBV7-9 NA TGTGCCAGCAAAGGGGGAGTCTCCTACAATGAGCAGTTCTTC CASKGGVSYNEQFF
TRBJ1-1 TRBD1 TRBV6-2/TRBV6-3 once TGTGCCAGCAGTATACCGGGACAGGGGAACACTGAAGCTTTCTTT CASSIPGQGNTEAFF
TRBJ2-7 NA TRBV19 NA TGTGCCAGTAGTGAAATTTGGGACAACCTCTCCTACGAGCAGTACTTC CASSEIWDNLSYEQYF
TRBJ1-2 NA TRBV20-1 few TGCAGTGCTAGAGGAGGGCCATACGATGGCTACACCTTC CSARGGPYDGYTF
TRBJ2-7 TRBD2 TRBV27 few TGTGCCAGCAGTTCACGCGGGGGTGGGTCCGAGCAGTACTTC CASSSRGGGSEQYF
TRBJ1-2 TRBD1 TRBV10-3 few TGTGCCATCAGTTTCGGACAGGGGGCGGCTAACTATGGCTACACCTTC CAISFGQGAANYGYTF
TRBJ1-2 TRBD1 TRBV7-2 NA TGTGCCAGCGGCTTAGCGGCAGGGGGTAACTATGGCTACACCTTC CASGLAAGGNYGYTF
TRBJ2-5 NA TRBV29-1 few TGCAGCGTTGAAGCTAGGGGTGTTGAGACCCAGTACTTC CSVEARGVETQYF
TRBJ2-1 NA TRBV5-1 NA TGCGCCAGCAGCTCGGGTGCCGGACGAGCGGTTTACAATGAGCAGTTCTTC CASSSGAGRAVYNEQFF
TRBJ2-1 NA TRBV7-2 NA TGTGCCAGCAGGCCGACGACCGTAAATGAGCAGTTCTTC CASRPTTVNEQFF
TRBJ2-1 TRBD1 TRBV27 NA TGTGCCGGCAGTTCCCGGGACAGGAGTTACAATGAGCAGTTCTTC CAGSSRDRSYNEQFF
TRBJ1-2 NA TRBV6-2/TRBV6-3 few TGTGCCAGCAGTAGGTGGGTTGACACCGGGAATGGCTACACCTTC CASSRWVDTGNGYTF
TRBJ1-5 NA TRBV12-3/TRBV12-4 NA TGTGCCAGTCGGGACGGCCTCTTTAGCAATCAGCCCCAGCATTTT CASRDGLFSNQPQHF
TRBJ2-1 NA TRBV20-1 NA TGCAGTGCTACCTCCCCTAACGGGGGGCCCCCGGGAGAGCAGTTCTTC CSATSPNGGPPGEQFF
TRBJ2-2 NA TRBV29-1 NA TGCAGCGCCCAACCGGGGACGAACACCGGGGAGCTGTTTTTT CSAQPGTNTGELFF
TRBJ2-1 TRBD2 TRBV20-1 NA TGCAGTGCTGCTTCGCAGACTAGCGGGACCAATGAGCAGTTCTTC CSAASQTSGTNEQFF
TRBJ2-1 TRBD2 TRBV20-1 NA TGCAGTGCTAGTGGACTAGCGGGACTAAAAGACCTCAATGAGCAGTTCTTC CSASGLAGLKDLNEQFF
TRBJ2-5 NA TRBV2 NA TGTGCCAGCAGTGAGAGCGGAGGGGCACCAGAGACCCAGTACTTC CASSESGGAPETQYF
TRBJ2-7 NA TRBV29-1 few TGCAGCGTTGTTGGGCGTTACGAGCAGTACTTC CSVVGRYEQYF
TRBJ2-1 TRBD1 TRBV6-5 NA TGTGCCAGCAGCCCCGGGACAGGGGGAATATTTGAGCAGTTCTTC CASSPGTGGIFEQFF
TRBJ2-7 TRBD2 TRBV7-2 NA TGTGCCAGCAGCTATAGCGGGGGGGCAGTCCACGAGCAGTACTTC CASSYSGGAVHEQYF
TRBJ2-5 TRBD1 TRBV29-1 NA TGCAGCGTCTCACTCCGGACAGGACCTAGGGGGACCCAGTACTTC CSVSLRTGPRGTQYF
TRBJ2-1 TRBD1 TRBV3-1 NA TGTGCCAGCAGCCACTCGGACAGGGGGCCAATTGAGCAGTTCTTC CASSHSDRGPIEQFF